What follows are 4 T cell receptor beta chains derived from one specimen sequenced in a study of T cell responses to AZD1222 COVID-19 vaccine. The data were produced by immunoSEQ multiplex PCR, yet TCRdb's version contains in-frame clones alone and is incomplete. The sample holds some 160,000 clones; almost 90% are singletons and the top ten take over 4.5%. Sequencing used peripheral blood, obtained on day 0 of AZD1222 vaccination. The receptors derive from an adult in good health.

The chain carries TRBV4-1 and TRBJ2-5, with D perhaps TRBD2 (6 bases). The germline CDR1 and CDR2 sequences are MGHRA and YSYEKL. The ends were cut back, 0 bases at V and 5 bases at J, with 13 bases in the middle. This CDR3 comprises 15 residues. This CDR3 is CASSQDTAGRETQYF. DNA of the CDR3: TGCGCCAGCAGCCAAGATACAGCGGGTAGGGAGACCCAGTACTTC.

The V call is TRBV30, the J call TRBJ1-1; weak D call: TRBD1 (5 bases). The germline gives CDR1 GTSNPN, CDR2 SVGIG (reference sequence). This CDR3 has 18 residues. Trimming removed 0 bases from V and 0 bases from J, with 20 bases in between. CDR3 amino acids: CAWSVIGVPLGMNTEAFF. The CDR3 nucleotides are TGTGCCTGGAGTGTAATAGGGGTACCTCTGGGCATGAACACTGAAGCTTTCTTT.

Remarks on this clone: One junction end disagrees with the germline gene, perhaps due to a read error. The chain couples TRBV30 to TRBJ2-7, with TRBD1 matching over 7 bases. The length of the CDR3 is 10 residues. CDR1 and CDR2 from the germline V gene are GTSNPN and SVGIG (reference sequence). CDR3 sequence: CALVRDRGVF. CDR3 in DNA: TGTGCCTTAGTCCGGGACAGAGGGGTCTTC.

The CDR3 loop is CASSPGQFNQPQHF. In nucleotides, the CDR3 is TGTGCCAGCAGCCCCGGACAGTTCAATCAGCCCCAGCATTTT. The rearrangement uses TRBV9 and TRBJ1-5; D possibly corresponds to TRBD1 (6 bases). Trimming shortened V by 4 bases and J by 3 bases, and 11 bases separated the two germline ends. Germline CDR1 is SGDLS and CDR2 is YYNGEE. CDR3 size: 14 residues. Together with reference TRBV9 and TRBJ1-5, the CDR3 gives the full variable domain: DSGVTQTPKHLITATGQRVTLRCSPRSGDLSVYWYQQSLDQGLQFLIQYYNGEERAKGNILERFSAQQFPDLHSELNLSSLELGDSALYFCASSPGQFNQPQHFGDGTRLSIL.